This T cell receptor beta chain was captured in a study of T cells in Graves' hyperthyroidism and ophthalmopathy (dated by TCRdb to the late 2010s). Broadly, across the study: Peripheral blood samples were taken at initial diagnosis, before any treatment was given. The study also compared thyroid tissue and blood T-cell repertoires from more than 5 Graves' hyperthyroidism patients. The roughly 100 discovery patients were divided at random into training and test sets in a 7:3 ratio. Prospective prediction of ophthalmopathy was tested in an independent validation cohort of approximately 19 hyperthyroidism patients and 15 to 17 patients who later progressed to ophthalmopathy. The paper reports TCR Vbeta CDR3 sequencing of fewer than 150 peripheral blood samples: 40 or so ophthalmopathy, about 75 hyperthyroidism and approximately 17 progressor patients. To identify distinguishing TCR V-J signatures, a discovery cohort of 95 to 100 patients was used, comprising 43 with Graves' ophthalmopathy and around 60 with stable Graves' hyperthyroidism. Once sampling was done, hyperthyroidism patients were given methimazole at a starting dose of 30 mg daily, whereas ophthalmopathy patients were given high-dose intravenous methylprednisolone. What the authors observed across the whole study: During validation, the model predicted progression to ophthalmopathy a median of roughly six months ahead of onset, with 60% to 71% sensitivity and about 75% specificity. Blood samples also contained most of the expanded thyroid clonotypes (frequency above 0.001), which suggests that blood repertoires may reflect thyroid immune responses. A 13 V-J signature model separated ophthalmopathy from stable hyperthyroidism, with approximately 87% sensitivity and 81.08% specificity in cross-validation and 80%/75% in testing. Sample size was not statistically predetermined, and blinding of investigators to group allocation was not performed.

Amplification of TCR beta CDR3 regions was carried out from RNA transcripts. For the first round of RT-PCR on the TCR CDR3, the HTBI primer set was used together with the Qiagen OneStep RT-PCR kit. A second multiplex PCR round built the libraries, followed by size selection and purification. Libraries were sequenced paired-end with 100 bp reads on an Illumina HiSeq2000. On the authors' methods: SOAPnuke was used to process the raw data, throwing out any read that contained adapters or uncalled bases, had a mean Phred below 15, or lacked an exact constant-primer or identifier match. COPE v1.2.5 was used to merge high-quality paired reads, and clonotypes were defined as unique nucleotide sequences. MiTCR v1.1 was used to align the clonotypes against IMGT TRBV, TRBD and TRBJ reference segments. The analysis included only V-J combinations with a frequency above 0.0001, which together covered roughly 99% of the repertoires. A TCS score was defined as the ratio between F50 (clonal expansion) and ExV (chaos), using BLOSUM62-based TCRdist between CDR3 peptides within each V-J. Welch's t-statistics and random forest reduced some 510 V-J features to roughly 13, which were used in a naive Bayes classifier (R e1071). The raw public data were reprocessed by TCRdb itself: fastp quality trimming at Q25, MiXCR clonotype calling, in-frame beta chains only. Records with the same CDR3 protein are collapsed into one entry carrying the most frequent genes and DNA. The V and J calls reflect TCRdb's pipeline rather than the authors' work. This sample gives approximately 400,000 distinct CDR3 sequences in total; about a fifth of them show up just once. In total, the top ten clones hold 40% of the sample.

Regarding this clonotype: This receptor's antigen is unknown. Base qualities were left out, and no much larger clone turns up one base away.

Ophthalmopathy patients had moderately to severely active disease, Clinical Activity Score of at least 3, NOSPECS grade of at least 4, and duration under 3 months. Exclusion was applied to patients with uncontrolled infections, other autoimmune diseases, pregnancy or lactation. Clinical symptoms, serum thyroxine and TRAb, thyroid ultrasound, and orbital computed tomography formed the basis for the diagnoses. PBMCs were isolated from 7.5 to 10 ml of fresh peripheral blood by Ficoll-Paque density gradient centrifugation. Total RNA was extracted using Trizol reagent, and RNA quality was assessed on an Agilent 2100 Bioanalyzer. This sequence originates from a man aged 18 to 30 with Graves' ophthalmopathy. Sequenced material: blood.

The nucleotide sequence is TGTGCCAGCAGCTGGACAGGGAGTTCGACCGGGGAGCTGTTTTTT. This gives the protein CASSWTGSSTGELFF. The V and J genes are TRBV11-3 and TRBJ2-2; TRBD1 agrees with 8 junctional bases. V trim: 4 bases; J trim: 5 bases; unmatched bases: 6. Its CDR3 holds 15 amino acids, cysteine through phenylalanine. The CDR3 DNA has 45 bases and is translated from base 1. Reading the germline V gene gives CDR1 SGHNT and CDR2 YENEEA.